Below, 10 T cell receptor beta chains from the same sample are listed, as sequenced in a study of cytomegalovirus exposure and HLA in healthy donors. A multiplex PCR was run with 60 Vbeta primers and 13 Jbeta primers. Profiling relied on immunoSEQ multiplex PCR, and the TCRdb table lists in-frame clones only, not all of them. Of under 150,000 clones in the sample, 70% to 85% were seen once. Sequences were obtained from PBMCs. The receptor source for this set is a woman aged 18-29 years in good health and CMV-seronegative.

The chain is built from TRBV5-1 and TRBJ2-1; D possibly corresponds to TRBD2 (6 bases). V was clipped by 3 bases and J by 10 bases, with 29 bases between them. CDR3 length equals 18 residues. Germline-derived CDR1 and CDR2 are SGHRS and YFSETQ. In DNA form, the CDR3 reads TGCGCCAGCAGCTCCGGGAGAGGTACCGGAGACTCTGGGGGGGAGCAGTTCTTC. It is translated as CASSSGRGTGDSGGEQFF. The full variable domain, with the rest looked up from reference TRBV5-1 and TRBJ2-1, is KAGVTQTPRYLIKTRGQQVTLSCSPISGHRSVSWYQQTPGQGLQFLFEYFSETQRNKGNFPGRFSGRQFSNSRSEMNVSTLELGDSALYLCASSSGRGTGDSGGEQFFGPGTRLTVL.

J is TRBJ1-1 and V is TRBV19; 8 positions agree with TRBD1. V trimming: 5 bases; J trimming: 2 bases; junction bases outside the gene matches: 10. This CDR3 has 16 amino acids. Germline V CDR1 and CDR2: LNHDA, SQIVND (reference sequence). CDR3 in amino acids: CASSSLPGQANTEAFF. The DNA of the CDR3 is TGTGCCAGTAGTTCACTCCCGGGACAGGCTAACACTGAAGCTTTCTTT.

In nucleotides, the CDR3 is TGTGCCAGCAGCGTAGATGACAGGGTTTCTGCTGAAGCTTTCTTT. This encodes CASSVDDRVSAEAFF. J is TRBJ1-1 and V is TRBV9, with 7 positions matching TRBD1. V lost 0 bases, J lost 6 bases, and 8 bases stayed unmatched. This CDR3 contains 15 residues. The germline CDR1 and CDR2 sequences are SGDLS and YYNGEE.

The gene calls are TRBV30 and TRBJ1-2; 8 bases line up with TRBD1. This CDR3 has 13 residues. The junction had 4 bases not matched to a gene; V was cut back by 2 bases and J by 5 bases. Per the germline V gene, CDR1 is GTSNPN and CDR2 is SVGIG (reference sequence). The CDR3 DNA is TGTGCCTGGAGTCAGGGGGCGGTTTATGGCTACACCTTC. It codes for CAWSQGAVYGYTF. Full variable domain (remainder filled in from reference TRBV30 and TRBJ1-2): SQTIHQWPATLVQPVGSPLSLECTVEGTSNPNLYWYRQAAGRGLQLLFYSVGIGQISSEVPQNLSASRPQDRQFILSSKKLLLSDSGFYLCAWSQGAVYGYTFGSGTRLTVV.

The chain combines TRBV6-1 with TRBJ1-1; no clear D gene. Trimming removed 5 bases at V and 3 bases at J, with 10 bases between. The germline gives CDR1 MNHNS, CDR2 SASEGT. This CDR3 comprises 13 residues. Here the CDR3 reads CASSPSVDTEAFF. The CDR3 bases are TGTGCCAGCAGTCCCTCAGTCGACACTGAAGCTTTCTTT.

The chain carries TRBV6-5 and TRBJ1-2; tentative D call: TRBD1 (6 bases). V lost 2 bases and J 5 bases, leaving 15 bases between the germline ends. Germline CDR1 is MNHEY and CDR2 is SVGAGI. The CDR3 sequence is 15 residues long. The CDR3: CASSYKGGQGYGYTF. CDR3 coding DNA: TGTGCCAGCAGTTACAAGGGGGGGCAGGGATATGGCTACACCTTC.

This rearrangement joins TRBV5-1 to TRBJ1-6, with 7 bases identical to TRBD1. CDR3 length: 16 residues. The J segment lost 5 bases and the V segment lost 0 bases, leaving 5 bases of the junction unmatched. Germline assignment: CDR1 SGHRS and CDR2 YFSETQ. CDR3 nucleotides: TGCGCCAGCAGCTTGGGACAGGGAGAAAATAATTCACCCCTCCACTTT. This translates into CASSLGQGENNSPLHF.

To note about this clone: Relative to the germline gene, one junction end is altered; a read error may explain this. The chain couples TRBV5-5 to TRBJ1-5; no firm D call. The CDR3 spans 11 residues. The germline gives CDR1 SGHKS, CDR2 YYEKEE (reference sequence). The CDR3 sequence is CAISRYQPQHF. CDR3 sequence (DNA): TGTGCCATCAGCCGTTATCAGCCCCAGCATTTT.

The CDR3 region is CASSLYNEQFF. In DNA form, the CDR3 reads TGTGCCAGCAGTCTATACAATGAGCAGTTCTTC. This rearrangement joins TRBV6-6 to TRBJ2-1; D ambiguous. Germline V CDR1 and CDR2: MNHNY, SVGAGI (reference sequence). CDR3 size: 11 residues. The germline V and J ends were trimmed by 5 bases and 4 bases, with 3 bases remaining between them.

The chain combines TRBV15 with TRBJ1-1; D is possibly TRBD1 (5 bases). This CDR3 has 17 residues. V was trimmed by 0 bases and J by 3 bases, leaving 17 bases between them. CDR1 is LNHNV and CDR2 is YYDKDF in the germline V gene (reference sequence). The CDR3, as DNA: TGTGCCACCAGCAGAGAGCGCCCGGGAGGGGTAGACACTGAAGCTTTCTTT. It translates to CATSRERPGGVDTEAFF.